Detailed here is one TCR beta chain. Its target is unknown. A much larger clone lies one base from this, so it may be a read error. This sample was included in a study of T cell repertoires in cytomegalovirus infection. On the study more broadly: CMV infection and matching HLA type were both indicated by public TCR beta signatures. The study, taken as a whole, reports: Clonotype analysis showed dominance of the ex vivo response by HLA-C-restricted CMV-specific TCR beta clonotypes. Identification of carriers of CMV plus the relevant HLA was performed using cumulative public TCR beta family frequency.

TCRdb recomputed calls from the reads with MiXCR, one row per CDR3 protein. The sample shows 120,000 to 150,000 distinct CDR3 sequences, 5.5% to 8% of them seen only once. This CDR3 has 17 amino acids. Germline V gene sequence: CDR1 MDHEN, CDR2 SYDVKM. Sequenced input: PBMCs. The receptor's source is a human donor in good health (CMV status not recorded). Some clones in this sample may be carry-over from other donors' samples. The V call is TRBV28, the J call TRBJ1-4, with D maybe TRBD1 (5 bases). The CDR3 DNA reads TGTGTCAGCAGTTTAGGGGTTTTGGGAAGCTCTAATGAAAAACTGTTTTTT. Amino acids: CVSSLGVLGSSNEKLFF.